Listed here is a single TCR beta chain. Two negative PCRs, clearance, or symptom resolution had been documented for recovered Cohort 3 donors. The CDR3 totals 15 residues. The germline CDR1 and CDR2 sequences are LGHNA and YNFKEQ. The J segment lost 8 bases and the V segment lost 2 bases, leaving 8 bases of the junction unmatched. This sample is drawn from a study of blood T cell repertoires in COVID-19. In the source study's methods: Estimates of nucleated cell counts were drawn from the amplification of reference gene primers. Clones were read by immunoSEQ multiplex PCR, and TCRdb kept only the in-frame ones, dropping some. V and J calls and clone size are given by that table; D and trimming were obtained from the DNA. The sample has some 190,000 clones, around 85% seen once.

The sequenced sample was PBMCs or T cells enriched from blood (not recorded which). The rearrangement links TRBV4-2 to TRBJ1-2, with 10 bases lining up with TRBD1. This TCR was recovered from a woman aged 25 to 39 who had recovered from COVID-19. CDR3 residues: CASSQLDRGLRGYTF. Here the CDR3 DNA reads TGTGCCAGCAGCCAACTAGACAGGGGGCTAAGAGGCTACACCTTC.